The rows below give T cell receptor beta chains drawn from one sample of a study of early stage breast cancer tumors. Using immunoSEQ multiplex PCR, the repertoire was profiled, and TCRdb retains in-frame clones only, with some absent. The sample yields about 51,000 clones, more than 70% seen once. Material: blood. The source of these receptors is a person between 35 and 49 years old with breast cancer. The conserved cysteine and the conserved F or W are not part of the CDR3 here. Clone sizes are given selectively: once, few, many, or a class where the clone is expanded.

CDR3 protein: ASGLFTGGTGELF
J gene: TRBJ2-2
CDR3 length: 13
clone size: .
V gene: TRBV12-5

CDR3 protein: ASMKDRAGTEAF
J gene: TRBJ1-1
CDR3 length: 12
clone size: .
V gene: TRBV5-1

CDR3 protein: ASSFTVNQPQH
J gene: TRBJ1-5
CDR3 length: 11
clone size: once
V gene: TRBV7-2

CDR3 protein: ASSLSWMNTEAF
J gene: TRBJ1-1
CDR3 length: 12
clone size: once
V gene: TRBV27

CDR3 protein: ASSVDRNTEAF
J gene: TRBJ1-1
CDR3 length: 11
clone size: .
V gene: TRBV9

CDR3 protein: ASSQAQVNQPQH
J gene: TRBJ1-5
CDR3 length: 12
clone size: .
V gene: TRBV4-2

CDR3 protein: ASSEPVGTATNEKLF
J gene: TRBJ1-4
CDR3 length: 15
clone size: .
V gene: TRBV2

CDR3 protein: SVSSGIVWNTGELF
J gene: TRBJ2-2
CDR3 length: 14
clone size: .
V gene: TRBV29-1

CDR3 protein: ASSSGSIADTQY
J gene: TRBJ2-3
CDR3 length: 12
clone size: .
V gene: TRBV5-1

CDR3 protein: ASSPRTGDYEQY
J gene: TRBJ2-7
CDR3 length: 12
clone size: once
V gene: TRBV11-3

CDR3 protein: ASRLMGRKSSYEQY
J gene: TRBJ2-7
CDR3 length: 14
clone size: .
V gene: TRBV12-2

CDR3 protein: ASSLAARSSTDTQY
J gene: TRBJ2-3
CDR3 length: 14
clone size: few
V gene: TRBV5-4

CDR3 protein: SAIAGDGAGANVLT
J gene: TRBJ2-6
CDR3 length: 14
clone size: .
V gene: TRBV29-1

CDR3 protein: ASSLGGGYRETQY
J gene: TRBJ2-5
CDR3 length: 13
clone size: .
V gene: TRBV5-1

CDR3 protein: ASSLGQYNQPQH
J gene: TRBJ1-5
CDR3 length: 12
clone size: few
V gene: TRBV7-2

CDR3 protein: ARVPRDPSWAGGPQETQY
J gene: TRBJ2-5
CDR3 length: 18
clone size: .
V gene: TRBV5-1

CDR3 protein: ASSQLLAGGPGAYEQY
J gene: TRBJ2-7
CDR3 length: 16
clone size: .
V gene: TRBV23-1

CDR3 protein: ASAKGGTSGRAAHEQY
J gene: TRBJ2-7
CDR3 length: 16
clone size: .
V gene: TRBV21-1

CDR3 protein: ASSWGVREEAF
J gene: TRBJ1-1
CDR3 length: 11
clone size: once
V gene: TRBV5-1

CDR3 protein: SVVMVGREVIDEQY
J gene: TRBJ2-7
CDR3 length: 14
clone size: .
V gene: TRBV29-1

CDR3 protein: ASSFGSGLAGSGELF
J gene: TRBJ2-2
CDR3 length: 15
clone size: .
V gene: TRBV5-8

CDR3 protein: ASSPTSGGTYEQY
J gene: TRBJ2-7
CDR3 length: 13
clone size: .
V gene: TRBV19

CDR3 protein: ASSQDESTPAY
J gene: TRBJ2-5
CDR3 length: 11
clone size: few
V gene: TRBV14

CDR3 protein: ASSMGTGFGANVLT
J gene: TRBJ2-6
CDR3 length: 14
clone size: .
V gene: TRBV19

CDR3 protein: ASSQDWTSYNEQF
J gene: TRBJ2-1
CDR3 length: 13
clone size: .
V gene: TRBV4-1

CDR3 protein: ASSQGLAGRYNEQF
J gene: TRBJ2-1
CDR3 length: 14
clone size: .
V gene: TRBV7-3

CDR3 protein: ASSNRDTGELF
J gene: TRBJ2-2
CDR3 length: 11
clone size: .
V gene: TRBV18

CDR3 protein: ASSPVSVYNEQF
J gene: TRBJ2-1
CDR3 length: 12
clone size: .
V gene: TRBV27

CDR3 protein: ASSAGTWVEQY
J gene: TRBJ2-7
CDR3 length: 11
clone size: few
V gene: TRBV2

CDR3 protein: ASSLFPPTVSYT
J gene: TRBJ1-2
CDR3 length: 12
clone size: .
V gene: TRBV7-9

CDR3 protein: ASSQTYTDTQY
J gene: TRBJ2-3
CDR3 length: 11
clone size: .
V gene: TRBV4-1

CDR3 protein: ASRGAGAETQY
J gene: TRBJ2-5
CDR3 length: 11
clone size: .
V gene: TRBV7-9

CDR3 protein: ASSLQWVNTGELF
J gene: TRBJ2-2
CDR3 length: 13
clone size: .
V gene: TRBV4-2

CDR3 protein: ASSQRDRGRGNQPQH
J gene: TRBJ1-5
CDR3 length: 15
clone size: .
V gene: TRBV4-1

CDR3 protein: ASSPTGRGNEQF
J gene: TRBJ2-1
CDR3 length: 12
clone size: once
V gene: TRBV6-5

CDR3 protein: ASIRGAGGVYEQY
J gene: TRBJ2-7
CDR3 length: 13
clone size: .
V gene: TRBV6-1

CDR3 protein: ASSLLYSYNEQF
J gene: TRBJ2-1
CDR3 length: 12
clone size: .
V gene: TRBV5-5

CDR3 protein: ASSFDSPNNNEQF
J gene: TRBJ2-1
CDR3 length: 13
clone size: .
V gene: TRBV5-1

CDR3 protein: ASWDMNTEAF
J gene: TRBJ1-1
CDR3 length: 10
clone size: few
V gene: TRBV5-1

CDR3 protein: ASSYSTSGSYGYT
J gene: TRBJ1-2
CDR3 length: 13
clone size: .
V gene: TRBV6-5

CDR3 protein: ASSKGLAVYNEQF
J gene: TRBJ2-1
CDR3 length: 13
clone size: .
V gene: TRBV14

CDR3 protein: ASSQSVSGREQY
J gene: TRBJ2-7
CDR3 length: 12
clone size: .
V gene: TRBV19

CDR3 protein: ASSSRGSPNTEAF
J gene: TRBJ1-1
CDR3 length: 13
clone size: .
V gene: TRBV5-1

CDR3 protein: ASRTFQGRMNTEAF
J gene: TRBJ1-1
CDR3 length: 14
clone size: .
V gene: TRBV10-2

CDR3 protein: ASSQTGTSGVYEQF
J gene: TRBJ2-1
CDR3 length: 14
clone size: .
V gene: TRBV4-2

CDR3 protein: ASSIGVTWNEQF
J gene: TRBJ2-1
CDR3 length: 12
clone size: .
V gene: TRBV19

CDR3 protein: ASSRAGQGKGNEQF
J gene: TRBJ2-1
CDR3 length: 14
clone size: once
V gene: TRBV10-1